This TCR beta chain was identified during a study of identical twins. Broader study findings: A lower insertion count was a feature of abundant cord blood beta clonotypes, with no such feature in memory repertoires. Alpha sequences out of frame and shared by twins had excess low generation probability.

For this clonotype: What it binds is not known.

Trimming removed 5 bases from V and 5 bases from J, with 6 bases in between. CDR1 and CDR2 from the germline V gene are DFQATT and SNEGSKA (reference sequence). CDR3 length: 10 amino acids. A universal primer site came from template switching; cDNA carried unique molecular identifiers. MiXCR was run by TCRdb on the 5' RACE reads, yielding one entry per CDR3 protein. The table has 350,000 to 600,000 distinct CDR3 sequences, about 14% seen once; the top ten hold 0.52%. The same data also contributed to another study, on yellow fever vaccine responses in identical twins. This second report adds: It has been reported that, in twins, the vaccine T cell response seemed partly convergent and partly personalized.

The sequence derives from a woman between 18 and 29 years old in good health. The J gene is TRBJ2-5, the V gene TRBV20-1; no firm D call. Sequencing used CD4+ T cells sorted from blood. The CDR3 coding sequence is TGCAGTGCTGGGTACGAGACCCAGTACTTC. Translating gives CSAGYETQYF.